One sample yielded the 21 T cell receptor beta chains listed below, sequenced in a study of blood T cell repertoires in COVID-19. Here immunoSEQ multiplex PCR was the method, and the copy in TCRdb shows in-frame clones only, minus some. The sample yields about 300,000 clones, 65% to 85% seen once. The source material was peripheral blood. All receptors come from a human donor with COVID-19, enrolled during active disease. The donor label of this sample is uncertain.

This chain joins TRBV11-2 and TRBJ2-7; D call uncertain. Germline V CDR1 and CDR2: SGHAT, FQNNGV. V was trimmed by 0 bases and J by 0 bases, leaving 9 bases between them. CDR3 size: 15 residues. CDR3 sequence: CASSLDRESSYEQYF. CDR3 DNA sequence: TGTGCCAGCAGCTTAGATCGCGAGAGCTCCTACGAGCAGTACTTC.

This clone has just a few counts. The genes are TRBV11-2 and TRBJ2-7; no clear D. The CDR3 has 11 amino acids. Germline CDR1 SGHAT, CDR2 FQNNGV. V lost 0 bases, J lost 6 bases, and 3 bases lay in between. This CDR3 is CASSLESEQYF. For the CDR3, the DNA is TGTGCCAGCAGCTTAGAGAGCGAGCAGTACTTC. The variable domain in full, completed from reference TRBV11-2 and TRBJ2-7, reads EAGVAQSPRYKIIEKRQSVAFWCNPISGHATLYWYQQILGQGPKLLIQFQNNGVVDDSQLPKDRFSAERLKGVDSTLKIQPAKLEDSAVYLCASSLESEQYFGPGTRLTVT.

The rearrangement uses TRBV10-1 and TRBJ2-7; a possible D gene is TRBD1 (6 bases). The germline gives CDR1 WNHNN, CDR2 SYGVQD (reference sequence). This CDR3 is 12 amino acids long. Trimming took off 6 bases at V and 6 bases at J, with 12 bases between the two ends. The CDR3 region has the DNA TGCGCCAGCAGCAAGAACAGGGCCGAGCAGTACTTC. Its translation is CASSKNRAEQYF.

The chain combines TRBV10-3 with TRBJ2-2; 7 bases map to TRBD2. Germline loops: CDR1 ENHRY, CDR2 SYGVKD. CDR3 length: 16 residues. V lost 0 bases, J lost 7 bases, and 8 bases stayed unmatched. This CDR3 is CAISESGGRVGGELFF. Here the CDR3 DNA reads TGTGCCATCAGTGAGTCGGGCGGGAGAGTTGGCGGGGAGCTGTTTTTT.

The V gene is TRBV2, the J gene TRBJ2-3; 7 bases are a match to TRBD1. Germline V gene sequence: CDR1 SNHLY, CDR2 FYNNEI. After removal of 4 bases from V and 4 bases from J, the junction contained 5 bases not matched to a gene. The CDR3 runs 14 residues. CDR3 amino acids: CASSARQGPDTQYF. The DNA for the CDR3 is TGTGCCAGCAGTGCCAGACAGGGTCCAGATACGCAGTATTTT. Full variable domain (remainder filled in from reference TRBV2 and TRBJ2-3): EPEVTQTPSHQVTQMGQEVILRCVPISNHLYFYWYRQILGQKVEFLVSFYNNEISEKSEIFDDQFSVERPDGSNFTLKIRSTKLEDSAMYFCASSARQGPDTQYFGPGTRLTVL.

Only a few counts were recorded for this clone. The rearrangement links TRBV9 to TRBJ1-6, with 9 positions matching TRBD1. Trimming took 4 bases from V and 5 from J; bases not matched to a gene: 4. Germline assignment: CDR1 SGDLS and CDR2 YYNGEE. This CDR3 has 15 amino acids. CDR3 residues: CASSPRTGDNSPLHF. The DNA for the CDR3 is TGTGCCAGCAGCCCCCGGACAGGGGATAATTCACCCCTCCACTTT.

V is TRBV19 and J is TRBJ2-3; 8 bases align to TRBD2. With 1 base clipped from V and 2 bases from J, the junction kept 5 bases outside the gene matches. CDR1 and CDR2 (germline): LNHDA, SQIVND (reference sequence). The CDR3 is 16 amino acids. DNA of the CDR3: TGTGCCAGTAGTATAGGTACTAGCGGAATCACAGATACGCAGTATTTT. Translated: CASSIGTSGITDTQYF.

This rearrangement joins TRBV5-1 to TRBJ1-1; possibly TRBD1 for D (5 bases). CDR1 is SGHRS, CDR2 YFSETQ, per germline. The CDR3 contains 13 residues. Trimming cost V 0 bases and J 7 bases, with 10 bases left between them. CDR3 region: CASSLVGGIEAFF. CDR3 nucleotide sequence: TGCGCCAGCAGCTTGGTGGGGGGAATTGAAGCTTTCTTT.

The chain employs TRBV28 and TRBJ1-3, with 7 bases identical to TRBD1. This CDR3 contains 15 residues. Trimming at V came to 6 bases and at J to 0 bases, leaving 5 bases not matched to a gene. Germline assignment: CDR1 MDHEN and CDR2 SYDVKM. CDR3 protein: CASRTGSDSGNTIYF. The CDR3 region has the DNA TGTGCCAGCAGGACAGGGTCCGACTCTGGAAACACCATATATTTT.

This clone was picked up a small number of times. The CDR3 spells CASSLYRGRNNSPLHF. CDR3 coding DNA: TGTGCCAGCAGCCTGTACAGGGGGCGGAATAATTCACCCCTCCACTTT. The chain employs TRBV3-1 (or the pseudogene TRBV3-2) and TRBJ1-6; 9 nucleotides align to TRBD1. Germline V gives CDR1 LGHDT, CDR2 YNNKEL (reference sequence). Losses at the gene ends were 4 bases for V and 5 bases for J; bases not matched to a gene: 6. The CDR3 loop spans 16 amino acids.

The chain carries TRBV27 and TRBJ2-7, with a possible D match to TRBD1 (5 bases). Germline CDR1 MNHEY, CDR2 SMNVEV (reference sequence). Deletions cut 6 bases from V and 5 bases from J, with 17 bases between. There are 14 residues in the CDR3. The CDR3 loop reads CASSLGLGRDEQYF. DNA for the CDR3: TGTGCCAGCAGCCTGGGGTTGGGGCGCGACGAGCAGTACTTC.

This chain joins TRBV6-6 and TRBJ2-1, with 9 nucleotides matching TRBD2. Trimming cost V 4 bases and J 4 bases; bases outside gene matches: 5. CDR1 and CDR2 (germline): MNHNY, SVGAGI (reference sequence). The CDR3 covers 15 residues. This CDR3 reads CASSSSGARYNEQFF. CDR3 nucleotide sequence: TGTGCCAGCAGTTCTAGCGGGGCGAGATACAATGAGCAGTTCTTC.

The chain joins TRBV28 to TRBJ2-4; 8 bases match TRBD1. There are 16 residues in the CDR3. Per germline, CDR1 MDHEN and CDR2 SYDVKM. V lost 3 bases to trimming and J lost 8 bases; unmatched junction nucleotides: 12. CDR3 sequence (DNA): TGTGCCAGCAGTTTTAGGGTCGGGCAGGGGGCAGACATTCAGTACTTC. Translation: CASSFRVGQGADIQYF.

This clone came up once. The chain combines TRBV19 with TRBJ1-4, with a possible D match to TRBD1 (5 bases). CDR3 size: 14 residues. Germline CDR1 and CDR2: LNHDA and SQIVND (reference sequence). The germline V and J ends were trimmed by 6 bases and 7 bases, with 15 bases remaining between them. The CDR3 region has the DNA TGTGCCAGTAGCCAGGGTACTTTGGGTGAAAAACTGTTTTTT. It specifies CASSQGTLGEKLFF.

This clone was observed a handful of times. This chain links TRBV2 with TRBJ2-1, with D possibly being TRBD2 (6 bases). CDR3 length: 16 residues. CDR1 SNHLY and CDR2 FYNNEI come from the germline V gene. The V and J ends lost 5 bases and 0 bases respectively, with 14 bases between them. CDR3 residues: CASSPFTSSSYNEQFF. CDR3 coding DNA: TGTGCCAGCAGTCCGTTTACTAGCTCCTCCTACAATGAGCAGTTCTTC.

The chain is built from TRBV28 and TRBJ2-3, with D possibly being TRBD2 (6 bases). The CDR3 runs to 14 residues. V was clipped by 2 bases and J by 2 bases, with 8 bases between them. CDR1 is MDHEN and CDR2 is SYDVKM in the germline V gene. The CDR3 bases are TGTGCCAGCAGTTTAGGGAGGCCCACAGATACGCAGTATTTT. Protein product: CASSLGRPTDTQYF.

This chain joins TRBV3-1 (or the pseudogene TRBV3-2) and TRBJ1-1, with 12 positions matching TRBD1. After removal of 1 base from V and 12 bases from J, the junction contained 12 bases not matched to a gene. Germline CDR1 LGHDT, CDR2 YNNKEL (reference sequence). This CDR3 region has 16 residues. The CDR3 sequence is CASSQVFGTGGDVTFF. The CDR3 bases are TGTGCCAGCAGCCAAGTCTTCGGGACAGGGGGCGATGTGACTTTCTTT.

The chain employs TRBV4-3 and TRBJ1-3, with 9 bases aligning to TRBD1. The germline V gene encodes CDR1 LGHNA and CDR2 YSLEER. CDR3 length: 17 amino acids. The V segment lost 4 bases and the J segment 3 bases; nucleotides outside the gene matches: 10. Written as DNA, the CDR3 is TGCGCCAGCAGCCGCCTTCACAGGGGGCAAGATGGAAACACCATATATTTT. Translation gives CASSRLHRGQDGNTIYF.

J is TRBJ2-1 and V is TRBV6-5; D uncertain. The CDR3 totals 14 residues. Germline V CDR1 and CDR2: MNHEY, SVGAGI. Between the trimmed V and J ends, which lost 6 bases and 3 bases, there was a span of 12 bases. The CDR3 region is CASRVVLDYNEQFF. The CDR3 nucleotides read TGTGCCAGCAGAGTGGTCCTAGACTACAATGAGCAGTTCTTC.

The chain couples TRBV19 to TRBJ1-5; D possibly corresponds to TRBD1 (6 bases). From germline, CDR1 is LNHDA and CDR2 SQIVND (reference sequence). The V and J ends lost 7 bases and 5 bases respectively, with 12 bases between them. This CDR3 spans 13 amino acids. The CDR3 DNA follows: TGTGCCAGTACGAACCAGGGGTATCAGCCCCAGCATTTT. The encoded protein is CASTNQGYQPQHF.

The chain is built from TRBV7-9 and TRBJ1-2; D perhaps matches TRBD1 (5 bases). Trimming stripped 3 bases from V and 4 bases from J, with 12 bases between. The germline V gene has CDR1 SEHNR and CDR2 FQNEAQ (reference sequence). The CDR3 contains 14 residues. CDR3 loop: CASSFSQGVYGYTF. CDR3 DNA: TGTGCCAGCAGCTTTTCACAAGGGGTCTATGGCTACACCTTC.